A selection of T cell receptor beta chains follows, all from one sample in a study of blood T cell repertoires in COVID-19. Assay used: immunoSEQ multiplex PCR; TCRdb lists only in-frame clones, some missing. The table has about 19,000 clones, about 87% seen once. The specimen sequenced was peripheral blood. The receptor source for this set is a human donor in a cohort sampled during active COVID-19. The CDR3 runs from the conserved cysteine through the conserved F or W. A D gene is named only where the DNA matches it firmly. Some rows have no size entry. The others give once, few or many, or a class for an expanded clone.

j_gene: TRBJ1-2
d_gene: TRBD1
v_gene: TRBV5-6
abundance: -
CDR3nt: TGTGCCAGCAGCCGAAAGAAGGGGGCCAACTATGGCTACACCTTC
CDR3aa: CASSRKKGANYGYTF

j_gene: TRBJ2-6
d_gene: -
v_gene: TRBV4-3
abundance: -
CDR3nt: TGCGCCAGCAGCCAAACCGACAGGTCTGGGGCCAACGTCCTGACTTTC
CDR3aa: CASSQTDRSGANVLTF

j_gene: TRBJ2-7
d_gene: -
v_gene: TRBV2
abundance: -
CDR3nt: TGTGCCAGCAGGGTCGGAGACTCGCCCTACGAGCAGTACTTC
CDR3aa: CASRVGDSPYEQYF

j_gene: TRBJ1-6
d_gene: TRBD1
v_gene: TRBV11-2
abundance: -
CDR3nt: TGTGCCAGCAGCCAAAAGGACAGGGCAAATTCACCCCTCCACTTT
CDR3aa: CASSQKDRANSPLHF

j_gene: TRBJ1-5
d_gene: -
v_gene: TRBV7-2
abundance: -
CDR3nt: TGTGCCAGCAGCCCGAGACAGGTTGGGCCCCAGCATTTT
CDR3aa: CASSPRQVGPQHF

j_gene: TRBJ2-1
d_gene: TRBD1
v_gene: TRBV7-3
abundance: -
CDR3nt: TGTGCCAGCAGCCTCGACAGGGCTGTGGAGCAGTTCTTC
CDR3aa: CASSLDRAVEQFF

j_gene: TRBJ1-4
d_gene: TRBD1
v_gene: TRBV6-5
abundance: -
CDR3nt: TGTGCCAGCCGGGACAGTAATGAAAAACTGTTTTTT
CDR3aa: CASRDSNEKLFF

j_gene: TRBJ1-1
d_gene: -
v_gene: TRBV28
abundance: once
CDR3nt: TGTGCCAGCAGTCCCACCCCTATTTTTAGCACTGAAGCTTTCTTT
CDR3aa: CASSPTPIFSTEAFF

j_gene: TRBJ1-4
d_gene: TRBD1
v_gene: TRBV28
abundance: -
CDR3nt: TGTGCCAGCAGCCGAGGGGGCGCGAGAGAAAAACTGTTTTTT
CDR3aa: CASSRGGAREKLFF

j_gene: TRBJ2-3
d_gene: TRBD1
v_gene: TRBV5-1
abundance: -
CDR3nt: TGCGCCAGCAGCCCGGACAGGGGTGCAGATACGCAGTATTTT
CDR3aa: CASSPDRGADTQYF

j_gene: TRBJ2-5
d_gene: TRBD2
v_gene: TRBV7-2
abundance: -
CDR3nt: TGTGCCAGCAGCTCCACCTTTCTAGCGGTGGGGGAGACCCAGTACTTC
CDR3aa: CASSSTFLAVGETQYF

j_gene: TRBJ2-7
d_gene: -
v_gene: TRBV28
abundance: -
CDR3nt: TGTGCCAGCAGTTTGATGGGAGGCTCCTACGAGCAGTACTTC
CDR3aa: CASSLMGGSYEQYF

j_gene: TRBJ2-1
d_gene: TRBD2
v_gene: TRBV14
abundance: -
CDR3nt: TGTGCCAGCAGTCTAGCGGGGAGACAGGTTGAGCAGTTCTTC
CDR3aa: CASSLAGRQVEQFF

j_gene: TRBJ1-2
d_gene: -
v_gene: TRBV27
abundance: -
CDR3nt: TGTGCCAGCAGTAAAGGAGAGGCTAGCTACACCTTC
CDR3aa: CASSKGEASYTF

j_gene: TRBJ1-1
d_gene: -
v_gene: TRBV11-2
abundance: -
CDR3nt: TGTGCCAGCAGCCCACAGGGAAATGAAGCTTTCTTT
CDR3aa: CASSPQGNEAFF

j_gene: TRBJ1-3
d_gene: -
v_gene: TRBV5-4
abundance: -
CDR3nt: TGTGCCAGCAGCCTAACGGGAGCCTCTGGAAACACCATATATTTT
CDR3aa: CASSLTGASGNTIYF

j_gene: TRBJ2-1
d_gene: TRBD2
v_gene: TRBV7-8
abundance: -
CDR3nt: TGTGCCAGCAGCACGGGACTACGCAATGAGCAGTTCTTC
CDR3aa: CASSTGLRNEQFF

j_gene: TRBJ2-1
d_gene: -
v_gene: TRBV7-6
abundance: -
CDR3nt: TGTGCCAGCAGCTTAGGCCGAGTCAATGAGCAGTTCTTC
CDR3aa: CASSLGRVNEQFF

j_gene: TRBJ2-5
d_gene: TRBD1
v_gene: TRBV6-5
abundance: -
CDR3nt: TGTGCCAGCAGGCTGACAGGGGGAGAGACCCAGTACTTC
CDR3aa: CASRLTGGETQYF

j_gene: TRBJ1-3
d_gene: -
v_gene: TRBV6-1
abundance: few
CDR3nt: TGTGCCAGCAGTGAGGACAGTTTGTTCTCTGGAAACACCATATATTTT
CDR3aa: CASSEDSLFSGNTIYF

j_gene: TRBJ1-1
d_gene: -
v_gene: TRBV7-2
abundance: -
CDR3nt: TGTGCCAGCAGCTTAGGGGGCGCGAACACTGAAGCTTTCTTT
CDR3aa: CASSLGGANTEAFF

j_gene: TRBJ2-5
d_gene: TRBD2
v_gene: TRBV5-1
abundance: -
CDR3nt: TGCGCCAGCAGCCCCCGTGGGACTAGCGAGGAGACCCAGTACTTC
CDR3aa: CASSPRGTSEETQYF

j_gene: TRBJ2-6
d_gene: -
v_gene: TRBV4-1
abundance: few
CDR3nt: TGCGCCAGCAGCCAAGAGGCAGGGGCTGGGGCCAACGTCCTGACTTTC
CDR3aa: CASSQEAGAGANVLTF